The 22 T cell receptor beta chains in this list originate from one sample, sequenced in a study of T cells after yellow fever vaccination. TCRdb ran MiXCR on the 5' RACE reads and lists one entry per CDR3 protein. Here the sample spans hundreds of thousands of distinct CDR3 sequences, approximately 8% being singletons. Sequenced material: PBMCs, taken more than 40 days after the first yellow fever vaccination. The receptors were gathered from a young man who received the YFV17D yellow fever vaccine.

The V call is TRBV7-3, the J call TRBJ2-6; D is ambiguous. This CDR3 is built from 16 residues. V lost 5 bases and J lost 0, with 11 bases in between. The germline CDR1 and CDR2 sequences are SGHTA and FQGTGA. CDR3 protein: CASSPDRVSGANVLTF. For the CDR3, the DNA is TGTGCCAGCAGCCCCGACCGGGTCTCTGGGGCCAACGTCCTGACTTTC.

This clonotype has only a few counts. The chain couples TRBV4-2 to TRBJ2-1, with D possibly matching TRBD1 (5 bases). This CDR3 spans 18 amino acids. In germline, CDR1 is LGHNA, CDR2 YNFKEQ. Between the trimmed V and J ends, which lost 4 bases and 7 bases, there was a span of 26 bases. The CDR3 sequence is CASSRPYTTGAASNEQFF. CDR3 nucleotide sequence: TGTGCCAGCAGCCGGCCCTATACAACAGGAGCCGCTAGTAATGAGCAGTTCTTC.

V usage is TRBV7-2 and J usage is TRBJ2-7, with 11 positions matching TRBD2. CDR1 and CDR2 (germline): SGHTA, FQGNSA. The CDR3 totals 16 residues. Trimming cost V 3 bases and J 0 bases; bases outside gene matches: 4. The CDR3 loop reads CASSFPSGGSSYEQYF. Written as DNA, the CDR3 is TGTGCCAGCAGCTTCCCTAGCGGGGGGAGCTCCTACGAGCAGTACTTC.

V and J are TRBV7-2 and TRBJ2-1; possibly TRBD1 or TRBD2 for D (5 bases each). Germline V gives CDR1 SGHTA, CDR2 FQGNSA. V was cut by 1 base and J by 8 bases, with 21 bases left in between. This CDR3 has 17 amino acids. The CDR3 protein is CASSLVRGRVGLYEQFF. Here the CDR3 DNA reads TGTGCCAGCAGCTTAGTTCGGGGCCGGGTGGGGCTCTATGAGCAGTTCTTC.

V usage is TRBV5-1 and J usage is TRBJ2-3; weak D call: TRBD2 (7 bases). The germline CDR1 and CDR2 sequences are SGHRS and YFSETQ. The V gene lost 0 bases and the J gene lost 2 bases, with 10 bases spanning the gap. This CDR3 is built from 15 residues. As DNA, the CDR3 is TGCGCCAGCAGCTTGGAAGGGGGGGTCACAGATACGCAGTATTTT. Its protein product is CASSLEGGVTDTQYF.

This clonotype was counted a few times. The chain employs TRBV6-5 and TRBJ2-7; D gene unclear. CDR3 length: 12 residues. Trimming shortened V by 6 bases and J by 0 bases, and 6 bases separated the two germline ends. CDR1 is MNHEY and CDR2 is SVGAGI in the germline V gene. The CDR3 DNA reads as TGTGCCAGCAGAAAAAACTCCTACGAGCAGTACTTC. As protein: CASRKNSYEQYF.

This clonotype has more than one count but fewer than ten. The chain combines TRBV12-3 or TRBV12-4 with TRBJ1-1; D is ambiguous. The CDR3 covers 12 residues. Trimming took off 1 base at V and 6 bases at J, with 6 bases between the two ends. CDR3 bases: TGTGCCAGCAGTTTAGACGGCGCTGAAGCTTTCTTT. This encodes CASSLDGAEAFF.

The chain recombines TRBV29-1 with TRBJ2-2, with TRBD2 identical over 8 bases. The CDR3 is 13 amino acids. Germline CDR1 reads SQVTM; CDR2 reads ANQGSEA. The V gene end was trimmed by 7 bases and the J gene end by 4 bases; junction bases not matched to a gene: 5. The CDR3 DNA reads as TGCAGCGCCGGGGCGGGGGGCACCGGGGAGCTGTTTTTT. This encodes CSAGAGGTGELFF.

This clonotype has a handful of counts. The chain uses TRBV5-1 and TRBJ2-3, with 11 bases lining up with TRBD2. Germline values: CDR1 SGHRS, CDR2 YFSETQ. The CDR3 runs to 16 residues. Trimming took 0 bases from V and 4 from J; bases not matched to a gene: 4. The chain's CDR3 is CASSLETSGNADTQYF. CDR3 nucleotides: TGCGCCAGCAGCTTGGAGACTAGCGGGAACGCAGATACGCAGTATTTT.

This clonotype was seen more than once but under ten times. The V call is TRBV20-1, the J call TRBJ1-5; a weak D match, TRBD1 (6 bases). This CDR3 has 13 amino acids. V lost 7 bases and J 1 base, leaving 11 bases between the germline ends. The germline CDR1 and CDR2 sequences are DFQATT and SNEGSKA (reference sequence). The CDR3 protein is CSVSGVSNQPQHF. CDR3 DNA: TGCAGTGTTTCAGGGGTCAGCAATCAGCCCCAGCATTTT.

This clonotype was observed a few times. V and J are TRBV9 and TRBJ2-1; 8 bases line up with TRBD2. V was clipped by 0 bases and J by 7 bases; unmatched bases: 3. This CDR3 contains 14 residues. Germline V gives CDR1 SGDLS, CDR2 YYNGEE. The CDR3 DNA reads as TGTGCCAGCAGCGTAGCGGAGCGGGGGAATGAGCAGTTCTTC. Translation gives CASSVAERGNEQFF. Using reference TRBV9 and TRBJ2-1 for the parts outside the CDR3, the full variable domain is DSGVTQTPKHLITATGQRVTLRCSPRSGDLSVYWYQQSLDQGLQFLIQYYNGEERAKGNILERFSAQQFPDLHSELNLSSLELGDSALYFCASSVAERGNEQFFGPGTRLTVL.

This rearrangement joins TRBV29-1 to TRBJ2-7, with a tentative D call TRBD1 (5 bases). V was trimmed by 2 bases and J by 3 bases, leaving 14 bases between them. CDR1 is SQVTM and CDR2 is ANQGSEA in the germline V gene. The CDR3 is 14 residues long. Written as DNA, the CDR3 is TGCAGCGTTGAATACCAGGGTAGGGACTACGAGCAGTACTTC. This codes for CSVEYQGRDYEQYF.

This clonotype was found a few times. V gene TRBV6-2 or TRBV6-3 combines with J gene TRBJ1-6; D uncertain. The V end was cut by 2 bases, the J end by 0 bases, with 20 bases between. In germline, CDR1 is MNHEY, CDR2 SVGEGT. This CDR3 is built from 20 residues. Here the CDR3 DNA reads TGTGCCAGCAGTTACCTCTTAGCAGTAAGAATCGGCTCCTATAATTCACCCCTCCACTTT. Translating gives CASSYLLAVRIGSYNSPLHF.

In DNA, the CDR3 is TGTGCCAGCAGTTTTTCGGCAGGGGGCAATCAGCCCCAGCATTTT. It codes for CASSFSAGGNQPQHF. This chain connects TRBV12-3 or TRBV12-4 to TRBJ1-5, with D perhaps matching TRBD1 (6 bases). Trimming took 3 bases from V and 2 from J, leaving 11 bases between them. CDR3 length equals 15 residues.

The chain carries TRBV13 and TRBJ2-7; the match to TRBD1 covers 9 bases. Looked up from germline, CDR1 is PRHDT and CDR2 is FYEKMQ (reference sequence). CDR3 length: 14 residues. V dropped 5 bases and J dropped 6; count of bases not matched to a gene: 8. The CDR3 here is CASSKGQGLSEQYF. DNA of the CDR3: TGTGCCAGCAGCAAGGGACAGGGTCTGAGCGAGCAGTACTTC. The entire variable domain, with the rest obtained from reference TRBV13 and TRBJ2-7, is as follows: AAGVIQSPRHLIKEKRETATLKCYPIPRHDTVYWYQQGPGQDPQFLISFYEKMQSDKGSIPDRFSAQQFSDYHSELNMSSLELGDSALYFCASSKGQGLSEQYFGPGTRLTVT.

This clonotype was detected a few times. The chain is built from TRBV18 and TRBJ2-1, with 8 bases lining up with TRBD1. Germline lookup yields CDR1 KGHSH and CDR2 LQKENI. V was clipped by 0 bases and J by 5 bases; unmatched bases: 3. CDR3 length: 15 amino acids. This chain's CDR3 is CASSPPDRGHNEQFF. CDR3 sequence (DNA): TGTGCCAGCTCACCACCTGACAGGGGCCACAATGAGCAGTTCTTC.

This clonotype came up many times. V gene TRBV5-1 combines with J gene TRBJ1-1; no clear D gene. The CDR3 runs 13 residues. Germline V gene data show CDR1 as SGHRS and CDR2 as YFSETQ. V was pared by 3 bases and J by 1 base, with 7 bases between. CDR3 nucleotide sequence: TGCGCCAGCAGCTCCCCCCCGAACACTGAAGCTTTCTTT. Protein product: CASSSPPNTEAFF.

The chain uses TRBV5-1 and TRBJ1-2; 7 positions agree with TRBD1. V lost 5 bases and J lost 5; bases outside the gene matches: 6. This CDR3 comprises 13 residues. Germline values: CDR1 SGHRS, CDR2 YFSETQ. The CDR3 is CASRKGQKYGYTF. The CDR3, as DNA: TGCGCCAGCAGGAAGGGACAGAAGTATGGCTACACCTTC.

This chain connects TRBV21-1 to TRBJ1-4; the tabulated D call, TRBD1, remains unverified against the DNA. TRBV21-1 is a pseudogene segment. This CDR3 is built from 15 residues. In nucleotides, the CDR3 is TGTGCCAGCAGCAATGGTACAGGGGGAAACGAAAAACTGTTTTTT. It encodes CASSNGTGGNEKLFF.

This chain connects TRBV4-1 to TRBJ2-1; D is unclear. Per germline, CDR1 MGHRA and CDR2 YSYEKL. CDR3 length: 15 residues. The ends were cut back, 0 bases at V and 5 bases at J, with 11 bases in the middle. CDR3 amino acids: CASSQDGLPHNEQFF. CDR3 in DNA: TGCGCCAGCAGCCAAGATGGGCTCCCGCACAATGAGCAGTTCTTC.

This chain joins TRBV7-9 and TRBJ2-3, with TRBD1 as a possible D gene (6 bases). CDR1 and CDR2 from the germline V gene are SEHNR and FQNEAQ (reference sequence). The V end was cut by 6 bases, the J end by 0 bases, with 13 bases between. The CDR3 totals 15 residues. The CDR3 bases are TGTGCCAGCAGTTGGGGGCGAGGGAGCACAGATACGCAGTATTTT. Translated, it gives CASSWGRGSTDTQYF. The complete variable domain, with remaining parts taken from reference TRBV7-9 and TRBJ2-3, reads DTGVSQNPRHKITKRGQNVTFRCDPISEHNRLYWYRQTLGQGPEFLTYFQNEAQLEKSRLLSDRFSAERPKGSFSTLEIQRTEQGDSAMYLCASSWGRGSTDTQYFGPGTRLTVL.

The CDR3 nucleotides read TGTGCCAGCAGCCAAGATGTGCTCACCAGCAGACTGTTCTTC. This sequence encodes CASSQDVLTSRLFF. V usage is TRBV4-2 and J usage is TRBJ2-1; D gene unclear. Trimming pared 0 bases from V and 15 bases from J, leaving 18 bases between. This CDR3 is built from 14 residues. CDR1 and CDR2 from the germline V gene are LGHNA and YNFKEQ.